One sample yielded the 24 T cell receptor beta chains listed below, sequenced in a study of Ad26.COV2.S vaccination and SARS-CoV-2 variants. Measured with immunoSEQ multiplex PCR; TCRdb has only the in-frame clones, and not every one. The data hold hundreds of thousands of clones, with about 87% observed a single time. Noted treatment: some 19 received Ad26.COV2.S at low or high dose, single or two shots; 5 received placebo; per-sample allocation not given. Samples were taken on day 63 after the first vaccine or placebo injection. Specimen: peripheral blood, collected in a trial of Ad26.COV2.S vaccine versus placebo. These receptors all stem from a person between 18 and 65 years old who received the Ad26.COV2.S COVID-19 vaccine or a placebo.

The chain carries TRBV5-4 and TRBJ2-3; D is unclear. Germline values: CDR1 SGHNT, CDR2 YYREEE (reference sequence). The CDR3 sequence is 13 residues long. V was trimmed by 4 bases and J by 6 bases, leaving 12 bases between them. The CDR3 region is CASSPVSRDTQYF. DNA for the CDR3: TGTGCCAGCAGCCCCGTATCCAGGGATACGCAGTATTTT.

The chain combines TRBV6-2 or TRBV6-3 with TRBJ1-6; D unresolved. Germline V gives CDR1 MNHEY, CDR2 SVGEGT. CDR3 length: 16 residues. Trimming pared 0 bases from V and 7 bases from J, leaving 13 bases between. The CDR3 is CASSYSKSAVNSPLHF. CDR3 coding DNA: TGTGCCAGCAGTTACTCGAAATCAGCAGTAAATTCACCCCTCCACTTT.

V usage is TRBV9 and J usage is TRBJ2-7; 8 bases are shared with TRBD2. Looked up from germline, CDR1 is SGDLS and CDR2 is YYNGEE. The CDR3 spans 17 residues. J gave up 5 bases and V 0 bases, and 13 bases lay outside the gene matches. The CDR3 sequence is CASSVATAGAGSNEQYF. DNA of the CDR3: TGTGCCAGCAGCGTAGCTACAGCGGGAGCCGGGTCCAACGAGCAGTACTTC.

The rearrangement joins TRBV6-5 to TRBJ1-5, with a possible D match to TRBD1 (5 bases). The V and J ends lost 10 bases and 7 bases respectively, with 20 bases between them. Germline V gene lookup returns CDR1 MNHEY and CDR2 SVGAGI. This CDR3 comprises 14 residues. The CDR3 DNA is TGTGCCACCGCCGACCCAGGGAAAGTCCAGCCCCAGCATTTT. It yields the protein CATADPGKVQPQHF.

The V gene is TRBV29-1, the J gene TRBJ2-1, with TRBD2 identical over 13 bases. V shed 3 bases and J 7 bases; nucleotides not matched to a gene: 6. The CDR3 is 15 residues long. Germline V gene data show CDR1 as SQVTM and CDR2 as ANQGSEA. CDR3 in DNA: TGCAGCGTTGACCCTACTAGCGGGGGGGGAAATGAGCAGTTCTTC. It is translated as CSVDPTSGGGNEQFF.

This clone was counted a few times. The V gene is TRBV20-1, the J gene TRBJ1-1; D uncertain. CDR3 length equals 11 residues. V gave up 3 bases and J gave up 8 bases, with 10 bases separating them. Germline CDR1 and CDR2: DFQATT and SNEGSKA (reference sequence). This CDR3 reads CSASSSMEAFF. DNA of the CDR3: TGCAGTGCTAGTTCATCGATGGAAGCTTTCTTT.

The J gene is TRBJ1-3, the V gene TRBV30; the D is unclear. This CDR3 region has 15 residues. Germline CDR1 GTSNPN, CDR2 SVGIG (reference sequence). Trimming stripped 0 bases from V and 4 bases from J, with 13 bases between. The CDR3 nucleotides read TGTGCCTGGAGTGTACGACCGGTTAAGGGAAACACCATATATTTT. Translating gives CAWSVRPVKGNTIYF.

This rearrangement joins TRBV18 to TRBJ1-1, with a possible D match to TRBD1 (5 bases). Between the trimmed V and J ends, which lost 0 bases and 2 bases, there was a span of 10 bases. Germline V lookup: CDR1 KGHSH, CDR2 LQKENI. The CDR3 runs 15 residues. CDR3: CASSPPWTINTEAFF. The CDR3 DNA reads as TGTGCCAGCTCACCACCGTGGACAATAAACACTGAAGCTTTCTTT.

This clone was recorded once. The rearrangement links TRBV9 to TRBJ2-3, with 8 bases lining up with TRBD2. The J segment lost 4 bases and the V segment lost 0 bases, leaving 7 bases of the junction unmatched. The CDR3 sequence is 16 residues long. Per the germline V gene, CDR1 is SGDLS and CDR2 is YYNGEE. For the CDR3, the DNA is TGTGCCAGCAGCGTAGGGACTAGCTCCGTACCAGATACGCAGTATTTT. Translated, it gives CASSVGTSSVPDTQYF. Combining the CDR3 with reference TRBV9 and TRBJ2-3 gives the whole variable domain DSGVTQTPKHLITATGQRVTLRCSPRSGDLSVYWYQQSLDQGLQFLIQYYNGEERAKGNILERFSAQQFPDLHSELNLSSLELGDSALYFCASSVGTSSVPDTQYFGPGTRLTVL.

Regarding this clone: This same CDR3 is encoded by further DNA sequences in the sample. This rearrangement joins TRBV6-1 to TRBJ1-3; D call uncertain. The CDR3 spans 16 residues. Germline lookup yields CDR1 MNHNS and CDR2 SASEGT. Trimming stripped 2 bases from V and 2 bases from J, with 13 bases between. The CDR3, as DNA: TGTGCCAGCAGTGAATCCGCTCTTGGTACTGGAAACACCATATATTTT. This encodes CASSESALGTGNTIYF.

The chain joins TRBV3-1 (or the pseudogene TRBV3-2) to TRBJ1-3; D remains ambiguous. The germline V gene encodes CDR1 LGHDT and CDR2 YNNKEL (reference sequence). Trimming took 1 base from V and 2 from J, leaving 6 bases between them. The CDR3 consists of 14 residues. The CDR3 DNA reads as TGTGCCAGCAGCCAAGCGGCGACTGGAAACACCATATATTTT. Residues: CASSQAATGNTIYF.

The chain joins TRBV27 to TRBJ2-5; 7 bases line up with TRBD1. This CDR3 region has 15 residues. Trimming removed 1 base from V and 5 bases from J; junction bases left unmatched: 7. CDR1 MNHEY and CDR2 SMNVEV come from the germline V gene (reference sequence). CDR3 nucleotides: TGTGCCAGCAGTTTATTAAACAGGGGTCTGGAGACCCAGTACTTC. Translation: CASSLLNRGLETQYF.

The genes are TRBV6-2 or TRBV6-3 and TRBJ2-1; D is perhaps TRBD2 (5 bases). CDR1 is MNHEY, CDR2 SVGEGT, per germline. The germline V and J ends were trimmed by 5 bases and 2 bases, with 10 bases remaining between them. The length of the CDR3 is 14 residues. CDR3 nucleotides: TGTGCCAGCAGTCAGGAGGTCCCCTACAATGAGCAGTTCTTC. Translated, it gives CASSQEVPYNEQFF.

The V call is TRBV10-3, the J call TRBJ1-3, with D tentatively TRBD1 (6 bases). The CDR3 has 16 residues. Trimming pared 5 bases from V and 0 bases from J, leaving 14 bases between. Per germline, CDR1 ENHRY and CDR2 SYGVKD. The CDR3 DNA follows: TGTGCCATCAGTCCACTACTACAGGGCTCTGGAAACACCATATATTTT. It codes for CAISPLLQGSGNTIYF.

The chain links TRBV2 to TRBJ1-2, with D perhaps matching TRBD1 (5 bases). Germline V CDR1 and CDR2: SNHLY, FYNNEI. V lost 2 bases and J 3 bases, leaving 7 bases between the germline ends. The CDR3 is made up of 13 amino acids. The CDR3 DNA reads as TGTGCCAGCAGTGAACCAGGGTACTATGGCTACACCTTC. This translates into CASSEPGYYGYTF. The full variable domain, its missing parts supplied by reference TRBV2 and TRBJ1-2, is EPEVTQTPSHQVTQMGQEVILRCVPISNHLYFYWYRQILGQKVEFLVSFYNNEISEKSEIFDDQFSVERPDGSNFTLKIRSTKLEDSAMYFCASSEPGYYGYTFGSGTRLTVV.

The rearrangement uses TRBV4-3 and TRBJ1-5; tentatively, D is TRBD1 (6 bases). CDR3 length: 15 amino acids. In germline, CDR1 is LGHNA, CDR2 YSLEER. V lost 0 bases, J lost 4 bases, and 10 bases lay in between. The CDR3 is CASSQDGGPNQPQHF. The CDR3 DNA follows: TGCGCCAGCAGCCAAGACGGGGGCCCTAATCAGCCCCAGCATTTT.

As to this clone: This sample also contains other DNA sequences that code for the same CDR3. The J gene is TRBJ1-1, the V gene TRBV9; D gene uncertain. The CDR3 consists of 13 residues. Germline CDR1 and CDR2: SGDLS and YYNGEE. V lost 0 bases and J lost 0, with 3 bases in between. The CDR3 DNA reads TGTGCCAGCAGCGTAGCAGTGAACACTGAAGCTTTCTTT. Translation gives CASSVAVNTEAFF.

The V and J genes are TRBV6-5 and TRBJ1-5, with D possibly TRBD1 on 6 matching bases. V was pared by 7 bases and J by 0 bases, with 13 bases between. This CDR3 spans 15 amino acids. Germline V CDR1 and CDR2: MNHEY, SVGAGI. In DNA form, the CDR3 reads TGTGCCAGCACCGAGGGGGTCTATAGCAATCAGCCCCAGCATTTT. Protein product: CASTEGVYSNQPQHF.

The V gene is TRBV7-9, the J gene TRBJ1-5, with D hard to call. V lost 1 base to trimming and J lost 0 bases, with 10 bases between them. CDR1 is SEHNR, CDR2 FQNEAQ, per germline (reference sequence). This CDR3 spans 16 amino acids. CDR3 amino acids: CASSLGTRFSNQPQHF. CDR3 DNA sequence: TGTGCCAGCAGCTTAGGAACCAGATTTAGCAATCAGCCCCAGCATTTT.

The V gene is TRBV7-2, the J gene TRBJ1-5, with 11 bases matching TRBD1. Germline V gene lookup returns CDR1 SGHTA and CDR2 FQGNSA. V dropped 5 bases and J dropped 3; count of bases not matched to a gene: 3. This CDR3 is built from 15 residues. The CDR3 nucleotides are TGTGCCAGCAGCCGGACAGGGGGCGCCAATCAGCCCCAGCATTTT. Protein sequence: CASSRTGGANQPQHF.

This chain connects TRBV7-9 to TRBJ1-4, with 7 positions matching TRBD1. The germline V gene has CDR1 SEHNR and CDR2 FQNEAQ (reference sequence). V trimming: 5 bases; J trimming: 8 bases; junction bases outside the gene matches: 17. CDR3 length: 17 amino acids. The CDR3 DNA sequence: TGTGCCAGCAGCCCGGCGGGACAGAGTTTACGAGGAGAAAAACTGTTTTTT. Translated: CASSPAGQSLRGEKLFF. Full variable domain (outside the CDR3, taken from reference TRBV7-9 and TRBJ1-4): DTGVSQNPRHKITKRGQNVTFRCDPISEHNRLYWYRQTLGQGPEFLTYFQNEAQLEKSRLLSDRFSAERPKGSFSTLEIQRTEQGDSAMYLCASSPAGQSLRGEKLFFGSGTQLSVL.

This CDR3 is CATGTDYEQFF. The CDR3, as DNA: TGTGCCACCGGGACAGACTATGAGCAGTTCTTC. The chain links TRBV27 to TRBJ2-1, with 7 bases aligning to TRBD1. The CDR3 is made up of 11 amino acids. Per the germline V gene, CDR1 is MNHEY and CDR2 is SMNVEV (reference sequence). V lost 10 bases, J lost 8 bases, and 5 bases stayed unmatched.

J is TRBJ1-1 and V is TRBV7-8; D not certain. Germline CDR1 reads SGHVS; CDR2 reads FQNEAQ. V lost 2 bases, J lost 1 base, and 14 bases lay in between. The CDR3 contains 16 residues. CDR3 nucleotide sequence: TGTGCCAGCAGCTTATCCCTAAGACCGACGAACACTGAAGCTTTCTTT. Its protein is CASSLSLRPTNTEAFF.

The DNA for the CDR3 is TGTGCTAGTGGTCCGGATAATCAGCCCCAGCATTTT. This codes for CASGPDNQPQHF. V usage is TRBV12-5 and J usage is TRBJ1-5; no firm D call. Germline lookup yields CDR1 LGHNT and CDR2 FRNRAP. Trimming left V 5 bases short and J 4 bases short, with 6 bases between. This CDR3 has 12 residues.